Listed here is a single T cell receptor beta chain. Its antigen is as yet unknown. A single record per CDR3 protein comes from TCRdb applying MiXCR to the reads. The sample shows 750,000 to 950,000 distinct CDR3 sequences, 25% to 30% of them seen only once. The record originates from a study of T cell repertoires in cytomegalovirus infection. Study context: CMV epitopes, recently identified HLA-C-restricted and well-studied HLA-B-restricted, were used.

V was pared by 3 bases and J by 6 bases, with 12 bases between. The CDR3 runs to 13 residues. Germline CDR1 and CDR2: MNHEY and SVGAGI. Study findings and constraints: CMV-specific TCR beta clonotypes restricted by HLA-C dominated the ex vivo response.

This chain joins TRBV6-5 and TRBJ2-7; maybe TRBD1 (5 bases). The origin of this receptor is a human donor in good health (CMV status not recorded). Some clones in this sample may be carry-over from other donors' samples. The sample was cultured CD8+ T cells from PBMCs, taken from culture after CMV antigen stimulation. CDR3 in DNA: TGTGCCAGCAGTTATGGGGCAGGCCTCGAGCAGTACGTC. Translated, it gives CASSYGAGLEQYV.